This is a list of T cell receptor beta chains from one sample in a study of shared clonotypes between healthy human individuals. Clones were sequenced by immunoSEQ multiplex PCR, and TCRdb holds only the in-frame ones, with some missing. Here the sample spans millions of clones, approximately 94% being singletons. Sequenced sample: naive CD4+ T cells sorted from blood. These receptors came from a man aged 18 to 30 in good health. CDR3s include the opening cysteine and the closing phenylalanine or tryptophan. The order of the fields is clone size, J gene, V gene, CDR3 length, CDR3 protein. Some rows mark clone size as missing; the rest say once, few, many or name a class of expanded clone.

abundance: -
j_gene: TRBJ2-2
v_gene: TRBV5-6
len: 17
CDR3aa: CASSSRDRGFNNGELFF

abundance: -
j_gene: TRBJ1-5
v_gene: TRBV19
len: 18
CDR3aa: CASSIDPGQTSFDQPQHF

abundance: -
j_gene: TRBJ2-6
v_gene: TRBV28
len: 15
CDR3aa: CASSNRYSGANVLTF

abundance: -
j_gene: TRBJ1-3
v_gene: TRBV21-1
len: 13
CDR3aa: CASSKVPIHTIYF

abundance: -
j_gene: TRBJ1-2
v_gene: TRBV18
len: 16
CDR3aa: CASSPPGVTLNYGYTF

abundance: -
j_gene: TRBJ1-4
v_gene: TRBV9
len: 15
CDR3aa: CASSVAGRVGEKLFF

abundance: -
j_gene: TRBJ2-1
v_gene: TRBV7-9
len: 14
CDR3aa: CASSSPGLAGEAIF

abundance: -
j_gene: TRBJ2-3
v_gene: TRBV7-2
len: 14
CDR3aa: CASSFLASADTQYF

abundance: -
j_gene: TRBJ1-1
v_gene: TRBV4-1
len: 19
CDR3aa: CASSQGGPGRGMGNTEAFF

abundance: -
j_gene: TRBJ1-6
v_gene: TRBV30
len: 12
CDR3aa: CAWNMLFSPLHF

abundance: -
j_gene: TRBJ2-3
v_gene: TRBV9
len: 12
CDR3aa: CASSGYVDTQYF

abundance: -
j_gene: TRBJ1-5
v_gene: TRBV5-6
len: 15
CDR3aa: CASSLAGGARQPQHF

abundance: -
j_gene: TRBJ1-1
v_gene: TRBV7-2
len: 14
CDR3aa: CASSFTARNTEAFF

abundance: -
j_gene: TRBJ2-2
v_gene: TRBV4-1
len: 19
CDR3aa: CASRPRQVAGGSNTGELFF

abundance: -
j_gene: TRBJ1-6
v_gene: TRBV25-1
len: 15
CDR3aa: CASSEGTGANSPLHF

abundance: -
j_gene: TRBJ1-2
v_gene: TRBV5-4
len: 13
CDR3aa: CASSWGSKGGYTF

abundance: -
j_gene: TRBJ2-1
v_gene: TRBV7-2
len: 16
CDR3aa: CASSLASSAVFNEQFF

abundance: -
j_gene: TRBJ2-2
v_gene: TRBV18
len: 14
CDR3aa: CASSPPGVTGELFF

abundance: -
j_gene: TRBJ2-1
v_gene: TRBV5-6
len: 15
CDR3aa: CASSLPPGLAFEQFF

abundance: once
j_gene: TRBJ2-1
v_gene: TRBV6-6
len: 11
CDR3aa: CASSYLNEQFF

abundance: -
j_gene: TRBJ2-5
v_gene: TRBV28
len: 15
CDR3aa: CASSNPGQGEETQYF

abundance: -
j_gene: TRBJ1-5
v_gene: TRBV18
len: 16
CDR3aa: CASSPQRTWEGQPQHF

abundance: -
j_gene: TRBJ2-1
v_gene: TRBV11-3
len: 14
CDR3aa: CASSLQGVTNEQFF

abundance: -
j_gene: TRBJ1-6
v_gene: TRBV5-1
len: 15
CDR3aa: CASSLSGQGESPLHF

abundance: -
j_gene: TRBJ1-1
v_gene: TRBV2
len: 14
CDR3aa: CASSEAGSNTEAFF

abundance: -
j_gene: TRBJ1-1
v_gene: TRBV7-9
len: 15
CDR3aa: CASSIAEGEGTEAFF

abundance: -
j_gene: TRBJ1-1
v_gene: TRBV28
len: 13
CDR3aa: CASIGGASTEAFF

abundance: -
j_gene: TRBJ1-2
v_gene: TRBV14
len: 14
CDR3aa: CASSQDVGVYGYTF

abundance: -
j_gene: TRBJ1-1
v_gene: TRBV5-4
len: 15
CDR3aa: CASSSGGWGNTEAFF

abundance: once
j_gene: TRBJ2-3
v_gene: TRBV5-1
len: 14
CDR3aa: CASTGTANTDTQYF

abundance: -
j_gene: TRBJ2-3
v_gene: TRBV15
len: 13
CDR3aa: CAIQGANTDTQYF

abundance: -
j_gene: TRBJ1-2
v_gene: TRBV10-1
len: 18
CDR3aa: CASSERSAGGVQDYGYTF

abundance: -
j_gene: TRBJ2-7
v_gene: TRBV6-1
len: 15
CDR3aa: CASSQPGTGTHEQYF

abundance: -
j_gene: TRBJ2-1
v_gene: TRBV5-4
len: 17
CDR3aa: CASSRGGSGSVDNEQFF

abundance: -
j_gene: TRBJ2-3
v_gene: TRBV4-3
len: 13
CDR3aa: CASSQDGTDTQYF

abundance: -
j_gene: TRBJ2-5
v_gene: TRBV5-6
len: 15
CDR3aa: CASSWERGRAETQYF

abundance: -
j_gene: TRBJ2-5
v_gene: TRBV5-6
len: 17
CDR3aa: CASSLAGLAGIQETQYF